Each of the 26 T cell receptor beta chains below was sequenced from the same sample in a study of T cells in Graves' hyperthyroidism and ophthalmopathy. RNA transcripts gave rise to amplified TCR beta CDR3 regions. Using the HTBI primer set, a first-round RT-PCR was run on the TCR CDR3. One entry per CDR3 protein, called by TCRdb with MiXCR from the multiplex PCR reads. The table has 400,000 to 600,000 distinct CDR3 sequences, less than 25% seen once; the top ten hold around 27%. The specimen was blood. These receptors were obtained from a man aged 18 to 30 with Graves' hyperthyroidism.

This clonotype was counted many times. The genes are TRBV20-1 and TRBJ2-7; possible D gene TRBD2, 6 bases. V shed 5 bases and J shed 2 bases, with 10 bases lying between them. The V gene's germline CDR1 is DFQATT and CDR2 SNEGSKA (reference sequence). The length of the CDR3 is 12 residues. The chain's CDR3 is CSAWGEAYEQYF. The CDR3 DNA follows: TGCAGTGCTTGGGGGGAGGCCTACGAGCAGTACTTC.

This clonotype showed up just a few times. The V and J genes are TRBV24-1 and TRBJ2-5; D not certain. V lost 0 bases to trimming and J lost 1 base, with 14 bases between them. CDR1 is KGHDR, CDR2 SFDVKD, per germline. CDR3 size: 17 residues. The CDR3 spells CATSDLPLSVGQETQYF. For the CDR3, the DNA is TGTGCCACCAGTGATTTGCCCTTGTCGGTAGGCCAAGAGACCCAGTACTTC.

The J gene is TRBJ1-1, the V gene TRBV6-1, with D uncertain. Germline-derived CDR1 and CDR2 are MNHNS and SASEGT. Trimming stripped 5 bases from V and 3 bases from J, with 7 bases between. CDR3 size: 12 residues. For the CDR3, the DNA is TGTGCCAGCAGTCCCGTGTACACTGAAGCTTTCTTT. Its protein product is CASSPVYTEAFF.

The CDR3 reads CASSRGGGGEQYF. The CDR3, as DNA: TGTGCCAGCAGTCGGGGCGGGGGCGGCGAGCAGTACTTC. J is TRBJ2-7 and V is TRBV9, with a possible D match to TRBD2 (7 bases). V lost 5 bases and J 6 bases, leaving 15 bases between the germline ends. This CDR3 has 13 amino acids. CDR1 and CDR2 (germline): SGDLS, YYNGEE.

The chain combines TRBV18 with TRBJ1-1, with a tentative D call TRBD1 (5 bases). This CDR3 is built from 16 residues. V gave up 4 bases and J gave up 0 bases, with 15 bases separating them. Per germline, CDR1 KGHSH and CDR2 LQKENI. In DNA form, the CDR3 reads TGTGCCAGCTCACACTCCCAGGGTCGGGTGAACACTGAAGCTTTCTTT. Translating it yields CASSHSQGRVNTEAFF.

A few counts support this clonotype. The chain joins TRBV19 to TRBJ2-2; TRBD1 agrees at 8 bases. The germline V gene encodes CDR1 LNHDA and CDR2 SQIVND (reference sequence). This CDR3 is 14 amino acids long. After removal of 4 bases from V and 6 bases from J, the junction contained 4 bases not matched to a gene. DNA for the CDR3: TGTGCCAGTAGTACTGGACAGGGACCCGGGGAGCTGTTTTTT. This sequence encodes CASSTGQGPGELFF.

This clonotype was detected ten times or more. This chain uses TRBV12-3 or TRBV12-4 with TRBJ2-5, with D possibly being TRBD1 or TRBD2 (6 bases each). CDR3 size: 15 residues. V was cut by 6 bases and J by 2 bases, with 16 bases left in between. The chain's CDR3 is CASSLTRGGQETQYF. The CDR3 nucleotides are TGTGCCAGCAGCCTTACTAGAGGGGGGCAAGAGACCCAGTACTTC.

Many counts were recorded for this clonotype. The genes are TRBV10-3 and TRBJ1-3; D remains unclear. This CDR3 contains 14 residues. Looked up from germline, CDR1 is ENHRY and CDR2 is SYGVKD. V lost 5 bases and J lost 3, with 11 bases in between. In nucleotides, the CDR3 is TGTGCCATCAGTACTACATTGCATGGAAACACCATATATTTT. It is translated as CAISTTLHGNTIYF.

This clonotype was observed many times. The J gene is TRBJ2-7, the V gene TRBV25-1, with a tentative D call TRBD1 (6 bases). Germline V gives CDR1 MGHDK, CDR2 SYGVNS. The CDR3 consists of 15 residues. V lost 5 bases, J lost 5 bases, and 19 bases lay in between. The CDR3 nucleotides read TGTGCCAGCAGTTCCCACAGGGACGGTCGGGACGAGCAGTACTTC. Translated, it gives CASSSHRDGRDEQYF.

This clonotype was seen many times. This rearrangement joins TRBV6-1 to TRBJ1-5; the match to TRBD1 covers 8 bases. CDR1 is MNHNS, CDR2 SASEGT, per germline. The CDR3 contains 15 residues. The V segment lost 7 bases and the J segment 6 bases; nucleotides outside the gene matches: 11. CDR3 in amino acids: CASTNGNRGGQPQHF. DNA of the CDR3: TGTGCCAGCACTAACGGGAACAGGGGGGGTCAGCCCCAGCATTTT.

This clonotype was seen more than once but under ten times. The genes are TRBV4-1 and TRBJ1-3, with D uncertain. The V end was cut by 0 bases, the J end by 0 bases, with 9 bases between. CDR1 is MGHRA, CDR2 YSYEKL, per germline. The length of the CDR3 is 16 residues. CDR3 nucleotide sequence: TGCGCCAGCAGCCAAGATGGCGGCCTCTCTGGAAACACCATATATTTT. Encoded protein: CASSQDGGLSGNTIYF.

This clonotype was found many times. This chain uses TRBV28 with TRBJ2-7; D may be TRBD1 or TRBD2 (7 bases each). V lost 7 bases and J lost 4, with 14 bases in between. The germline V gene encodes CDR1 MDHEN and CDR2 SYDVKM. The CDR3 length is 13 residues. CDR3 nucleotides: TGTGCCAGCACTCAGGGGGGGTCGTACGAGCAGTACTTC. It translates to CASTQGGSYEQYF.

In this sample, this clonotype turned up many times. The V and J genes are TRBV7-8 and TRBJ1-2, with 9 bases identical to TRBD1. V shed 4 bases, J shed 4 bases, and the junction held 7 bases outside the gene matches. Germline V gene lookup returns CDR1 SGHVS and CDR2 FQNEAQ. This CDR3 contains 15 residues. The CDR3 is CASSSRQGGVYGYTF. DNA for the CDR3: TGTGCCAGCAGCTCCAGACAGGGGGGAGTCTATGGCTACACCTTC.

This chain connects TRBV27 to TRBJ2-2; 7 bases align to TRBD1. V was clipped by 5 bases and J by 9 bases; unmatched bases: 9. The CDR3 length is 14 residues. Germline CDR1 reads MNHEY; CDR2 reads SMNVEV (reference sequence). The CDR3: CASSRDRVSWELFF. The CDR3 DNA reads TGTGCCAGCAGTCGCGACAGGGTCTCCTGGGAGCTGTTTTTT.

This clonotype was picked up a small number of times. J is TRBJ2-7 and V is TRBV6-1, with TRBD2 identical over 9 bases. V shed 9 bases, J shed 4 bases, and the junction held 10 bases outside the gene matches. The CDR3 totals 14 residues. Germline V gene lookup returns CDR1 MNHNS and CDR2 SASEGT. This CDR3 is CASKPAGGRYEQYF. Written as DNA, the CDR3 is TGTGCCAGTAAGCCTGCGGGAGGGAGGTACGAGCAGTACTTC.

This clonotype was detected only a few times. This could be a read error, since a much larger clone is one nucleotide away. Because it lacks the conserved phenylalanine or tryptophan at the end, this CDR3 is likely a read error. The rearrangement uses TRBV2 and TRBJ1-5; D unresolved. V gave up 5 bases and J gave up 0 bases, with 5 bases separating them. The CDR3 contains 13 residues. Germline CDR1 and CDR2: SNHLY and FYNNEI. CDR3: CASSTHSNQPQHL. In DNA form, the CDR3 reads TGTGCCAGCAGTACCCATAGCAATCAGCCCCAGCATTTG.

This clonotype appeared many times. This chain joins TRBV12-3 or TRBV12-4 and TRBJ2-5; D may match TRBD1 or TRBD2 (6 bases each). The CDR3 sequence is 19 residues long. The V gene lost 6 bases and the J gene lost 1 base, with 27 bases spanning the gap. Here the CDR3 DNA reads TGTGCCAGCAGACGATCGGGTACGGGAGAGGGGGGACTCCAAGAGACCCAGTACTTC. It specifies CASRRSGTGEGGLQETQYF.

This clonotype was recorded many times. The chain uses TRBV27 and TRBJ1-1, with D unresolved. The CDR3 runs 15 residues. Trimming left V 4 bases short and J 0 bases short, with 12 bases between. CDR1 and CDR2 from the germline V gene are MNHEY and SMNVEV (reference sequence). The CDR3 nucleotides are TGTGCCAGCAGTTCCGTTACGAGGATGAACACTGAAGCTTTCTTT. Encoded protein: CASSSVTRMNTEAFF.

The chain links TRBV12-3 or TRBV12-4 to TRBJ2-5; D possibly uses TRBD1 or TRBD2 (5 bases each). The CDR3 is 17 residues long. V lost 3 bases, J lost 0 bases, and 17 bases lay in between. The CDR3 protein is CASSLGVPGRYQETQYF. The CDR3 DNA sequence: TGTGCCAGCAGTTTGGGGGTTCCGGGCAGGTACCAAGAGACCCAGTACTTC.

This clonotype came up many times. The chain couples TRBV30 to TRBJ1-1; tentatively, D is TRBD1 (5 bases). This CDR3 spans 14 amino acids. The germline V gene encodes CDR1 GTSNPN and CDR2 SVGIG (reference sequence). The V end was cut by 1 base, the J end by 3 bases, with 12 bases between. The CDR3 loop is CAWSGGSVDTEAFF. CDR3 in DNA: TGTGCCTGGAGTGGGGGGTCAGTAGACACTGAAGCTTTCTTT.

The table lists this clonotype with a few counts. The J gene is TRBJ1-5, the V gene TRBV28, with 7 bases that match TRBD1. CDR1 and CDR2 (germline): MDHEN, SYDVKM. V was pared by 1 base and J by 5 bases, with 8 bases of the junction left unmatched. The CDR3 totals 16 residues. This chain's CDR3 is CASSLLGRGVYQPQHF. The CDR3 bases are TGTGCCAGCAGTTTATTAGGCAGGGGGGTTTATCAGCCCCAGCATTTT. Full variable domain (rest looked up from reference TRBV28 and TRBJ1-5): DVKVTQSSRYLVKRTGEKVFLECVQDMDHENMFWYRQDPGLGLRLIYFSYDVKMKEKGDIPEGYSVSREKKERFSLILESASTNQTSMYLCASSLLGRGVYQPQHFGDGTRLSIL.

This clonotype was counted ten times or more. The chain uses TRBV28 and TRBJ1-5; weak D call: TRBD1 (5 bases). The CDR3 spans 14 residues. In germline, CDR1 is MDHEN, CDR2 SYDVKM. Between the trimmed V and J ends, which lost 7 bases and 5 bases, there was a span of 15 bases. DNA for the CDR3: TGTGCCAGCATTTTTCAGGGTCGGGATCAGCCCCAGCATTTT. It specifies CASIFQGRDQPQHF.

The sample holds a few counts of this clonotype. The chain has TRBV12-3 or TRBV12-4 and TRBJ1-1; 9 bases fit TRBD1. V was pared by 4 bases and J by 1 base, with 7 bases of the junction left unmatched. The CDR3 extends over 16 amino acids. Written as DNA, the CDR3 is TGTGCCAGCAGTTCTCGGGACAGGGACCCGAACACTGAAGCTTTCTTT. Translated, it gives CASSSRDRDPNTEAFF.

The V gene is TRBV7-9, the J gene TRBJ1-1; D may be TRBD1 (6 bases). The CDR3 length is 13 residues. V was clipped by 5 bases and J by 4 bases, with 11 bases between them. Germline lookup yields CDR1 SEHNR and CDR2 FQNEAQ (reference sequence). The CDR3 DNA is TGTGCCAGCAGCGTCCCAGGGGTCACTGAAGCTTTCTTT. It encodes CASSVPGVTEAFF.

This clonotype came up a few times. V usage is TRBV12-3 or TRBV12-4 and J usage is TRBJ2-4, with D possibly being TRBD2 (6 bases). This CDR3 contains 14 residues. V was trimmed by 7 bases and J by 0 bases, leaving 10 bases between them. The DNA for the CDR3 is TGTGCCAGCACTAGCGCCTTAGCCAAAAACATTCAGTACTTC. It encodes CASTSALAKNIQYF.

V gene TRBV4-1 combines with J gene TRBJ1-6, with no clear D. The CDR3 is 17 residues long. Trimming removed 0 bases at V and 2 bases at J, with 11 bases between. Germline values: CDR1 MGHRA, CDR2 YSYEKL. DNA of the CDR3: TGCGCCAGCAGCCAAGAGGAGGGAAGGGCCTATAATTCACCCCTCCACTTT. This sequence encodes CASSQEEGRAYNSPLHF.